The 23 T cell receptor beta chains in this list originate from one sample, sequenced in a study of vaccination and CD4 T cells after COVID-19. Treatment reported: roughly 11-day PBMC culture with coronavirus spike peptide pools or control peptides (ViraFEST assay). The Oncomine TCR Beta short-read assay generated sequence data from the DNA of cultured CD4+ T cells. TCRdb analysed the PCR reads with MiXCR anew, one entry per CDR3 protein. Altogether a few thousand distinct CDR3 sequences are present, approximately 31% being singletons, with the ten largest covering 48%. Antigens for these TCRs are unknown. Specimen: CD4+ T cells from blood, cultured in vitro. Source of these receptors: a human donor who had recovered from COVID-19.

The gene calls are TRBV6-1 and TRBJ1-4; the D gene is possibly TRBD1 (5 bases). CDR1 is MNHNS, CDR2 SASEGT, per germline. The CDR3 covers 14 residues. V was trimmed by 1 base and J by 8 bases, leaving 11 bases between them. CDR3 sequence: CASSEVRAGEKLFF. DNA for the CDR3: TGTGCCAGCAGTGAAGTCAGGGCGGGAGAAAAACTGTTTTTT.

This clonotype is judged medium-sized. This chain connects TRBV27 to TRBJ1-5; no clear D gene. Looked up from germline, CDR1 is MNHEY and CDR2 is SMNVEV (reference sequence). V lost 4 bases and J 3 bases, leaving 10 bases between the germline ends. The CDR3 contains 14 residues. The CDR3 loop reads CASSSKGLNQPQHF. The DNA for the CDR3 is TGTGCCAGCAGTTCAAAAGGGCTCAATCAGCCCCAGCATTTT.

Turning to this clonotype: This may be a read error: a much more frequent sequence differs by one nucleotide. The chain has TRBV6-5 and TRBJ2-3, with a possible D match to TRBD2 (6 bases). V lost 2 bases and J 8 bases, leaving 20 bases between the germline ends. Germline V gene lookup returns CDR1 MNHEY and CDR2 SVGAGI. The CDR3 totals 16 residues. CDR3 nucleotide sequence: TGTGCCAGCAGTTACCCCGGGGTAGTGGGGACTGGTACGCAGTATTTT. This gives the protein CASSYPGVVGTGTQYF.

This clonotype was counted a few times. The chain employs TRBV12-3 or TRBV12-4 and TRBJ2-5, with D uncertain. The CDR3 runs 14 residues. V shed 7 bases and J shed 2 bases, with 14 bases lying between them. In DNA, the CDR3 is TGTGCCAGCACGCCTGGCACTATTCAAGAGACCCAGTACTTC. Protein sequence: CASTPGTIQETQYF.

V gene TRBV19 combines with J gene TRBJ1-3, with D tentatively TRBD1 (6 bases). Germline CDR1 and CDR2: LNHDA and SQIVND (reference sequence). This CDR3 region has 15 residues. V gave up 2 bases and J gave up 0 bases, with 8 bases separating them. The CDR3 region is CASSITGLSGNTIYF. CDR3 in DNA: TGTGCCAGTAGTATAACAGGGCTCTCTGGAAACACCATATATTTT.

The chain has TRBV7-3 and TRBJ2-7; D may correspond to TRBD1 or TRBD2 (5 bases each). V lost 5 bases and J 2 bases, leaving 16 bases between the germline ends. The V gene's germline CDR1 is SGHTA and CDR2 FQGTGA. This CDR3 is 15 amino acids long. CDR3 DNA sequence: TGTGCCAGCAGCCCTTCCGGGGCTCCGACCTACGAGCAGTACTTC. Amino acid sequence: CASSPSGAPTYEQYF. The whole variable domain, remainder taken from reference TRBV7-3 and TRBJ2-7, is GAGVSQTPSNKVTEKGKYVELRCDPISGHTALYWYRQSLGQGPEFLIYFQGTGAADDSGLPNDRFFAVRPEGSVSTLKIQRTERGDSAVYLCASSPSGAPTYEQYFGPGTRLTVT.

By sample share, this clonotype is medium-sized. The chain joins TRBV15 to TRBJ1-5; TRBD1 matches at 8 bases. The V segment lost 5 bases and the J segment 7 bases; nucleotides outside the gene matches: 7. The length of the CDR3 is 14 residues. Germline-derived CDR1 and CDR2 are LNHNV and YYDKDF (reference sequence). The CDR3 protein is CATSGDRGPQPQHF. CDR3 nucleotides: TGTGCCACCAGCGGCGACAGGGGTCCCCAGCCCCAGCATTTT.

For this clonotype: Relative to the germline gene, one junction end is altered; a read error may explain this. The V and J genes are TRBV10-3 and TRBJ1-2; TRBD1 matches 7 bases. This CDR3 comprises 14 residues. The germline gives CDR1 ENHRY, CDR2 SYGVKD. The CDR3 spells CASSAVTGIYGYTF. The CDR3 nucleotides read TGTGCCAGCAGTGCCGTGACAGGGATCTATGGCTACACCTTC.

The chain employs TRBV30 and TRBJ2-5, with 7 bases aligning to TRBD1. J gave up 4 bases and V 0 bases, and 5 bases lay outside the gene matches. Looked up from germline, CDR1 is GTSNPN and CDR2 is SVGIG (reference sequence). The CDR3 totals 14 residues. The CDR3 nucleotides read TGTGCCTGGAGTGTAAGGGCAGGGGGAGAGACCCAGTACTTC. This codes for CAWSVRAGGETQYF.

A word on this clonotype: A much larger clone lies a single base off, so this may be a read error. V and J are TRBV6-5 and TRBJ2-5; 12 nucleotides agree with TRBD2. The CDR3 totals 16 residues. From germline, CDR1 is MNHEY and CDR2 SVGAGI. CDR3 nucleotides: TGTGCCGGCAGTTTACTAGCGGGGGGACCCCAAGAGACCCAGTACTTC. Its protein is CAGSLLAGGPQETQYF.

The chain carries TRBV18 and TRBJ1-2; 8 bases fit TRBD1. Germline trimming cut 2 bases from V and 4 bases from J; bases unmatched to any gene: 6. The CDR3 covers 15 residues. Germline CDR1 and CDR2: KGHSH and LQKENI. The CDR3 DNA is TGTGCCAGCTCACCAGTGGGACAGGAGGGCTATGGCTACACCTTC. Protein sequence: CASSPVGQEGYGYTF.

The chain links TRBV6-1 to TRBJ2-1; D gene ambiguous. The CDR3 length is 13 residues. Between the trimmed V and J ends, which lost 2 bases and 3 bases, there was a span of 5 bases. Germline loops: CDR1 MNHNS, CDR2 SASEGT. The CDR3 DNA reads TGTGCCAGCAGTGAACTTTACTACAATGAGCAGTTCTTC. As protein: CASSELYYNEQFF.

The V and J genes are TRBV7-6 and TRBJ2-7; D might be TRBD2 (6 bases). The V and J ends lost 4 bases and 4 bases respectively, with 11 bases between them. The germline V gene has CDR1 SGHVS and CDR2 FNYEAQ. The CDR3 loop spans 13 amino acids. This CDR3 reads CASSSRDFYEQYF. The CDR3 nucleotides read TGTGCCAGCAGCTCCCGGGACTTTTACGAGCAGTACTTC.

This clonotype was recorded a few times. The V and J genes are TRBV10-2 and TRBJ1-2, with TRBD1 as a possible D gene (6 bases). Deletions cut 6 bases from V and 3 bases from J, with 14 bases between. This CDR3 is 14 amino acids long. Germline CDR1 and CDR2: WSHSY and SAAADI. This CDR3 is CASRDWTDDYGYTF. In nucleotides, the CDR3 is TGCGCCAGCAGGGATTGGACAGACGACTATGGCTACACCTTC.

The chain uses TRBV6-2 or TRBV6-3 and TRBJ2-1; 10 positions match TRBD2. The CDR3 runs to 15 residues. J was trimmed by 7 bases and V by 6 bases; bases with no gene match: 9. Germline values: CDR1 MNHEY, CDR2 SVGEGT. The chain's CDR3 is CASRGERGGLNEQFF. In DNA form, the CDR3 reads TGTGCCAGCAGGGGGGAGCGGGGGGGACTGAATGAGCAGTTCTTC.

This clonotype was counted between two and nine times. The genes are TRBV6-1 and TRBJ2-5; D is uncertain. Trimming removed 10 bases from V and 4 bases from J, with 25 bases in between. This CDR3 region has 16 residues. Germline V gives CDR1 MNHNS, CDR2 SASEGT. The CDR3 DNA sequence: TGTGCCACCGACTTTCAGACCCACCCCGGGCGAGAGACCCAGTACTTC. Translation gives CATDFQTHPGRETQYF.

This clonotype was seen a handful of times. This chain uses TRBV30 with TRBJ1-6; D not resolved. The V end was cut by 2 bases, the J end by 8 bases, with 10 bases between. CDR3 length: 13 residues. Per the germline V gene, CDR1 is GTSNPN and CDR2 is SVGIG (reference sequence). CDR3 bases: TGTGCCTGGAGTCCACGGGGTGATTCACCCCTCCACTTT. This encodes CAWSPRGDSPLHF. The full variable domain, its missing parts supplied by reference TRBV30 and TRBJ1-6, is SQTIHQWPATLVQPVGSPLSLECTVEGTSNPNLYWYRQAAGRGLQLLFYSVGIGQISSEVPQNLSASRPQDRQFILSSKKLLLSDSGFYLCAWSPRGDSPLHFGNGTRLTVT.

In its sample, this clonotype was seen a few times. The chain joins TRBV6-1 to TRBJ1-6, with 8 positions matching TRBD1. With V trimmed by 7 bases and J by 7 bases, 12 bases remained unmatched. Germline V gene data show CDR1 as MNHNS and CDR2 as SASEGT. The CDR3 has 16 amino acids. The CDR3 bases are TGTGCCAGCACAGAAAATGGACAGGGAGGGAATTCACCCCTCCACTTT. Translation gives CASTENGQGGNSPLHF.

J is TRBJ1-5 and V is TRBV2; TRBD1 matches at 8 bases. Losses at the gene ends were 6 bases for V and 1 base for J; bases not matched to a gene: 5. The CDR3 consists of 15 residues. CDR1 and CDR2 from the germline V gene are SNHLY and FYNNEI. Here the CDR3 reads CASSVDRGSNQPQHF. DNA for the CDR3: TGTGCCAGCAGCGTTGACAGGGGAAGCAATCAGCCCCAGCATTTT.

This clonotype appeared a few times. The rearrangement links TRBV30 to TRBJ1-2; TRBD1 matches at 9 bases. The CDR3 loop spans 13 amino acids. CDR1 and CDR2 (germline): GTSNPN, SVGIG (reference sequence). CDR3 sequence: CARTEQGAFGYTF. CDR3 nucleotides: TGTGCTCGAACTGAACAGGGGGCGTTCGGCTACACCTTC. Using reference TRBV30 and TRBJ1-2 for the parts outside the CDR3, the full variable domain is SQTIHQWPATLVQPVGSPLSLECTVEGTSNPNLYWYRQAAGRGLQLLFYSVGIGQISSEVPQNLSASRPQDRQFILSSKKLLLSDSGFYLCARTEQGAFGYTFGSGTRLTVV.

J is TRBJ1-5 and V is TRBV12-3 or TRBV12-4; 9 bases fit TRBD1. CDR3 length equals 14 residues. V shed 6 bases, J shed 7 bases, and the junction held 7 bases outside the gene matches. As DNA, the CDR3 is TGTGCCAGCAGATCTACAGGGGGCGGGCAGCCCCAGCATTTT. Its translation: CASRSTGGGQPQHF.

This clonotype came up a few times. This chain connects TRBV6-5 to TRBJ2-4; tentatively, D is TRBD2 (5 bases). With 0 bases removed from V and 2 bases from J, the gap between germline ends came to 11 bases. From germline, CDR1 is MNHEY and CDR2 SVGAGI. The CDR3 length is 16 residues. CDR3 region: CASSYSIIGTKNIQYF. The CDR3 region has the DNA TGTGCCAGCAGTTACTCGATCATCGGGACCAAAAACATTCAGTACTTC.

The chain recombines TRBV10-2 with TRBJ2-1; 7 bases line up with TRBD2. CDR1 and CDR2 from the germline V gene are WSHSY and SAAADI. Losses at the gene ends were 8 bases for V and 10 bases for J; bases not matched to a gene: 5. The CDR3 spans 11 residues. CDR3 coding DNA: TGCGCCAGCCAGCTAGCGGTCGAGCAGTTCTTC. Protein: CASQLAVEQFF.